This note documents a single T cell receptor (beta chain) sequence. Its antigen is as yet unknown. The sample originates from a study of shared clonotypes between healthy human individuals. Whole-study context: Each donor's CD4 naive and CD4 memory cells filled three plates apiece, CD8 naive two, and CD8 memory one. Study observations and caveats: Sharing across four donors was highest in naive CD4 (roughly 5%) and lowest in memory CD8 (approximately 0.4%). Relative to memory subsets, naive subsets generally showed larger estimated richness.

Sequenced by immunoSEQ multiplex PCR; TCRdb stores in-frame clones only, minus some. This table holds roughly 1.5 million clones, approximately 98% found once. The CDR3 loop spans 15 amino acids. The V end lost 5 bases, the J end lost 6 bases, and 17 bases lay between the germline ends. In germline, CDR1 is PRHDT, CDR2 FYEKMQ (reference sequence). The study drew all its donors from Caucasian adults living in Nashville, Tennessee. The sequenced material came from naive CD4+ T cells sorted from blood. The subset here: CD45RA+ positively selected. The receptor's source is a man aged 25 to 40 in good health. The rearrangement uses TRBV13 and TRBJ2-1; D might be TRBD2 (6 bases). The CDR3 nucleotides are TGTGCCAGCAGCCGCGGGACCCAGCCGGTCAATGAGCAGTTCTTC. Protein product: CASSRGTQPVNEQFF. The whole variable domain, remainder taken from reference TRBV13 and TRBJ2-1, is AAGVIQSPRHLIKEKRETATLKCYPIPRHDTVYWYQQGPGQDPQFLISFYEKMQSDKGSIPDRFSAQQFSDYHSELNMSSLELGDSALYFCASSRGTQPVNEQFFGPGTRLTVL.